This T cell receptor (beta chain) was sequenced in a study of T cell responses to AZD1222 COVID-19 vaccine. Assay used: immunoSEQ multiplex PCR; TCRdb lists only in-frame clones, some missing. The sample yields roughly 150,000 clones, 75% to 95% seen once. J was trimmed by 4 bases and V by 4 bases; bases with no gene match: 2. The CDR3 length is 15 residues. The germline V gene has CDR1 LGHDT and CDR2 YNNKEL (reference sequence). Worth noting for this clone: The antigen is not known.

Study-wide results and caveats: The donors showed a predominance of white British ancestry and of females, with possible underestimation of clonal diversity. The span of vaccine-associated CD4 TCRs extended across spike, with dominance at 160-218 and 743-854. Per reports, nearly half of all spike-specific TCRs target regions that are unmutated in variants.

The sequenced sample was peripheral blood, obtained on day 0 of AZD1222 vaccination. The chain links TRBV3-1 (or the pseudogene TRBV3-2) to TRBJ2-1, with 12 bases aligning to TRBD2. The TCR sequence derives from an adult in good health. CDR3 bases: TGTGCCAGCAGCCTCCTAGCGGGAGGGTACAATGAGCAGTTCTTC. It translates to CASSLLAGGYNEQFF.